The 25 T cell receptor beta chains given below trace back to one sample, sequenced in a study. In TCRdb, the RT-PCR reads were re-called with MiXCR into one record per CDR3 protein. This table has about 680,000 distinct CDR3 sequences, 12% to 15% appearing once. Sequencing input: memory CD4+ T cells from blood. Receptors originate from a female donor in good health, serving as a healthy control.

This clonotype occurred a few times. The rearrangement links TRBV5-1 to TRBJ2-1; a possible D gene is TRBD2 (6 bases). CDR1 is SGHRS, CDR2 YFSETQ, per germline. The V end was cut by 4 bases, the J end by 3 bases, with 14 bases between. CDR3 length: 15 amino acids. CDR3 sequence (DNA): TGCGCCAGCAGCCCGCCGGGACTCAACTACAATGAGCAGTTCTTC. It is translated as CASSPPGLNYNEQFF.

The chain is built from TRBV6-4 and TRBJ1-2; D is perhaps TRBD1 (5 bases). The germline CDR1 and CDR2 sequences are MRHNA and SNTAGT. The CDR3 is made up of 14 amino acids. With 4 bases removed from V and 4 bases from J, the gap between germline ends came to 13 bases. This chain's CDR3 is CASSGGRAGYGYTF. CDR3 DNA: TGTGCCAGCAGTGGTGGCAGGGCAGGCTATGGCTACACCTTC.

The chain couples TRBV5-6 to TRBJ2-1, with TRBD2 matching 7 bases. V was clipped by 4 bases and J by 8 bases; unmatched bases: 9. The CDR3 is 14 amino acids. CDR1 and CDR2 from the germline V gene are SGHDT and YYEEEE. The CDR3 DNA is TGTGCCAGCAGCCTGGGAGGGGCTTTGGATGAGCAGTTCTTC. Its translation is CASSLGGALDEQFF.

The chain carries TRBV14 and TRBJ2-2, with TRBD1 as a possible D gene (5 bases). The germline CDR1 and CDR2 sequences are SGHDN and FVKESK. V shed 0 bases and J shed 7 bases, with 18 bases lying between them. CDR3 length: 17 residues. CDR3 protein: CASSQDRAGFISGELFF. The CDR3 DNA follows: TGTGCCAGCAGCCAAGATCGGGCAGGGTTTATCAGCGGGGAGCTGTTTTTT.

The V call is TRBV12-2, the J call TRBJ2-7. TRBV12-2 is a pseudogene segment. This CDR3 region has 11 residues. CDR3 bases: TGTGCAATCAGGGACTCCTACGAGCAGTACTTC. As protein: CAIRDSYEQYF.

The V and J genes are TRBV18 and TRBJ1-5; D gene ambiguous. CDR1 is KGHSH and CDR2 is LQKENI in the germline V gene. The length of the CDR3 is 14 residues. The V and J ends lost 3 bases and 5 bases respectively, with 11 bases between them. The CDR3 protein is CASSPGLGDQPQHF. The DNA of the CDR3 is TGTGCCAGCTCACCTGGGTTGGGTGATCAGCCCCAGCATTTT.

This clonotype came up a few times. This sequence joins TRBV3-1 and TRBJ1-2; D gene uncertain. The germline V and J ends were trimmed by 3 bases and 5 bases, with 7 bases remaining between them. Germline V gene data show CDR1 as LGHDT and CDR2 as YNNKEL (reference sequence). There are 12 residues in the CDR3. CDR3 sequence (DNA): TGTGCCAGCAGCCAGAAAGAGTATGGCTACACCTTC. Translation gives CASSQKEYGYTF.

The gene calls are TRBV9 and TRBJ2-1; D may be TRBD1 or TRBD2 (5 bases each). This CDR3 comprises 13 residues. CDR1 SGDLS and CDR2 YYNGEE come from the germline V gene. Trimming removed 0 bases from V and 7 bases from J, with 8 bases in between. The CDR3 here is CASSVEWGNEQFF. CDR3 sequence (DNA): TGTGCCAGCAGCGTAGAGTGGGGGAATGAGCAGTTCTTC.

V gene TRBV29-1 combines with J gene TRBJ1-4; D is perhaps TRBD1 (5 bases). The CDR3 extends over 12 amino acids. Trimming took 7 bases from V and 4 from J, leaving 10 bases between them. The germline CDR1 and CDR2 sequences are SQVTM and ANQGSEA. CDR3 protein: CSGHGGNEKLFF. CDR3 DNA sequence: TGCAGCGGCCACGGGGGTAATGAAAAACTGTTTTTT.

V is TRBV28 and J is TRBJ1-3, with 7 nucleotides matching TRBD1. Losses at the gene ends were 11 bases for V and 4 bases for J; bases not matched to a gene: 17. Germline loops: CDR1 MDHEN, CDR2 SYDVKM. The length of the CDR3 is 16 residues. CDR3 amino acids: CACTSSGQIIGNTIYF. CDR3 in DNA: TGTGCCTGCACCTCCTCGGGACAGATCATCGGAAACACCATATATTTT.

The CDR3 bases are TGCAGTGCTAGCGGCTCCGACAAAAACATTCAGTACTTC. Its protein product is CSASGSDKNIQYF. The rearrangement uses TRBV20-1 and TRBJ2-4; D gene ambiguous. Looked up from germline, CDR1 is DFQATT and CDR2 is SNEGSKA (reference sequence). Between the trimmed V and J ends, which lost 3 bases and 3 bases, there was a span of 9 bases. This CDR3 spans 13 amino acids.

A word on this clonotype: Its ends do not fully match the called genes, so a read error is possible. J is TRBJ2-6 and V is TRBV7-2; D may be TRBD1 (5 bases). This CDR3 spans 16 amino acids. In germline, CDR1 is SGHTA, CDR2 FQGNSA. CDR3 sequence (DNA): TGTGCCGGCAGCTTACGATCAGGGTCTGGGGCCAACGTCCTGACTTTC. The encoded protein is CAGSLRSGSGANVLTF.

This clonotype turned up a few times. This chain joins TRBV25-1 and TRBJ1-4; D unclear. The germline V and J ends were trimmed by 2 bases and 4 bases, with 8 bases remaining between them. The CDR3 is 14 residues long. Germline lookup yields CDR1 MGHDK and CDR2 SYGVNS. The CDR3 reads CASSERGFNEKLFF. CDR3 bases: TGTGCCAGCAGTGAACGCGGATTTAATGAAAAACTGTTTTTT.

This clonotype was seen just once. V usage is TRBV2 and J usage is TRBJ2-5; D ambiguous. The germline CDR1 and CDR2 sequences are SNHLY and FYNNEI. With 10 bases removed from V and 7 bases from J, the gap between germline ends came to 13 bases. The CDR3 length is 11 residues. The CDR3 DNA reads TGTGCCACCGGTATCTCAGGGACCCAGTACTTC. It codes for CATGISGTQYF.

This clonotype was recorded a few times. This chain links TRBV27 with TRBJ2-2; TRBD1 aligns across 10 bases. The J segment lost 1 base and the V segment lost 1 base, leaving 3 bases of the junction unmatched. This CDR3 is 17 amino acids long. Germline CDR1 and CDR2: MNHEY and SMNVEV (reference sequence). The DNA for the CDR3 is TGTGCCAGCAGTTTATTCGGGGACAGGGGGAACACCGGGGAGCTGTTTTTT. This translates into CASSLFGDRGNTGELFF.

This clonotype was observed many times. The chain recombines TRBV12-3 or TRBV12-4 with TRBJ2-6; D is undetermined. The CDR3 contains 13 residues. V shed 4 bases and J shed 3 bases, with 4 bases lying between them. The CDR3 nucleotides are TGTGCCAGCAGTTCTCTTGGGGCCAACGTCCTGACTTTC. Its protein product is CASSSLGANVLTF.

This clonotype is a singleton in its sample. The chain carries TRBV7-2 and TRBJ2-3, with 12 bases lining up with TRBD2. Germline V lookup: CDR1 SGHTA, CDR2 FQGNSA. J gave up 6 bases and V 7 bases, and 11 bases lay outside the gene matches. This CDR3 has 16 amino acids. CDR3 DNA sequence: TGTGCCAGCACCTCTCAACCGGGACTAGCGGGCGATACGCAGTATTTT. Translated: CASTSQPGLAGDTQYF. Filled out from reference TRBV7-2 and TRBJ2-3, the complete variable domain reads GAGVSQSPSNKVTEKGKDVELRCDPISGHTALYWYRQSLGQGLEFLIYFQGNSAPDKSGLPSDRFSAERTGGSVSTLTIQRTQQEDSAVYLCASTSQPGLAGDTQYFGPGTRLTVL.

The sample holds many counts of this clonotype. J is TRBJ2-1 and V is TRBV29-1, with D perhaps being TRBD1 or TRBD2 (5 bases each). V gave up 4 bases and J gave up 5 bases, with 12 bases separating them. Germline CDR1 and CDR2: SQVTM and ANQGSEA. This CDR3 region has 13 residues. The CDR3 DNA follows: TGCAGCGTTGCCTATCGGGGCAACAATGAGCAGTTCTTC. This sequence encodes CSVAYRGNNEQFF.

The rearrangement joins TRBV20-1 to TRBJ2-3; TRBD2 matches 10 bases. From germline, CDR1 is DFQATT and CDR2 SNEGSKA (reference sequence). Trimming cost V 6 bases and J 4 bases; bases outside gene matches: 10. The CDR3 loop spans 15 amino acids. CDR3 nucleotide sequence: TGCAGTGCCAAGGGGGCTAGCGGGAGTTCAGATACGCAGTATTTT. The encoded protein is CSAKGASGSSDTQYF.

This sequence joins TRBV2 and TRBJ1-4, with D possibly TRBD1 on 5 matching bases. The CDR3 spans 15 residues. CDR1 SNHLY and CDR2 FYNNEI come from the germline V gene. The V and J ends lost 6 bases and 5 bases respectively, with 16 bases between them. CDR3 DNA sequence: TGTGCCAGCAGCAGGACCTCGGGACCGAATGAAAAACTGTTTTTT. As protein: CASSRTSGPNEKLFF.

This clonotype showed up just a few times. The chain has TRBV30 and TRBJ1-2; a weak D match, TRBD1 (5 bases). Looked up from germline, CDR1 is GTSNPN and CDR2 is SVGIG (reference sequence). The CDR3 runs 13 residues. Trimming removed 1 base from V and 6 bases from J, with 12 bases in between. CDR3 sequence (DNA): TGTGCCTGGAGTGGTGCAGGGTGGGATGGCTACACCTTC. This sequence encodes CAWSGAGWDGYTF. Full variable domain (outside the CDR3, taken from reference TRBV30 and TRBJ1-2): SQTIHQWPATLVQPVGSPLSLECTVEGTSNPNLYWYRQAAGRGLQLLFYSVGIGQISSEVPQNLSASRPQDRQFILSSKKLLLSDSGFYLCAWSGAGWDGYTFGSGTRLTVV.

The rearrangement uses TRBV19 and TRBJ1-1, with TRBD1 matching over 7 bases. Germline lookup yields CDR1 LNHDA and CDR2 SQIVND (reference sequence). Trimming took 6 bases from V and 11 from J; bases not matched to a gene: 15. The CDR3 is 14 amino acids. DNA of the CDR3: TGTGCCAGTAGCCTCACAGGGGAGGGTAAATTTGCTTTCTTT. Translating it yields CASSLTGEGKFAFF. Based on the CDR3 plus reference TRBV19 and TRBJ1-1, the full variable domain is DGGITQSPKYLFRKEGQNVTLSCEQNLNHDAMYWYRQDPGQGLRLIYYSQIVNDFQKGDIAEGYSVSREKKESFPLTVTSAQKNPTAFYLCASSLTGEGKFAFFGQGTRLTVV.

J is TRBJ2-7 and V is TRBV20-1, with D possibly being TRBD1 (6 bases). V lost 8 bases to trimming and J lost 3 bases, with 14 bases between them. The CDR3 runs 12 residues. The V gene's germline CDR1 is DFQATT and CDR2 SNEGSKA (reference sequence). This chain's CDR3 is CSLDRGGYEQYF. In nucleotides, the CDR3 is TGCAGTCTAGACAGAGGGGGCTACGAGCAGTACTTC.

This chain links TRBV20-1 with TRBJ2-6, with 16 bases aligning to TRBD2. Germline lookup yields CDR1 DFQATT and CDR2 SNEGSKA (reference sequence). Germline trimming cut 4 bases from V and 2 bases from J; bases unmatched to any gene: 5. There are 18 residues in the CDR3. CDR3 DNA sequence: TGCAGTGCTACCAAGGGACTAGCGGGAGGGGCTGGGGCCAACGTCCTGACTTTC. Protein sequence: CSATKGLAGGAGANVLTF.

This clonotype was seen a few times. The rearrangement uses TRBV24-1 and TRBJ2-3; 9 nucleotides align to TRBD2. Germline trimming cut 3 bases from V and 1 base from J; bases unmatched to any gene: 7. The CDR3 consists of 17 residues. Germline V lookup: CDR1 KGHDR, CDR2 SFDVKD. The CDR3 sequence: CATSDPRAGGGTDTQYF. The CDR3 DNA sequence: TGTGCCACCAGTGATCCGAGAGCGGGAGGCGGCACAGATACGCAGTATTTT.